One sample yielded the 13 T cell receptor beta chains listed below, sequenced in a study of T-cell memory formation after mild COVID-19. A single record per CDR3 protein comes from TCRdb applying MiXCR to the 5' RACE reads. The sample lists about 360,000 distinct CDR3 sequences; over 10% were seen once. Specimen: PBMCs or a T cell subset sorted from them (not recorded which). These receptors all stem from a man between 18 and 29 years old who had mild COVID-19 (a few samples of this study predate the infection). Cell type and time point are not known.

V and J are TRBV4-2 and TRBJ1-2; tentative D call: TRBD1 (6 bases). This CDR3 has 16 amino acids. The V and J ends lost 3 bases and 0 bases respectively, with 14 bases between them. Germline CDR1 and CDR2: LGHNA and YNFKEQ. As DNA, the CDR3 is TGTGCCAGCAGCCACGGAGGGGGAGAAGCTAACTATGGCTACACCTTC. It specifies CASSHGGGEANYGYTF.

The chain recombines TRBV7-7 with TRBJ2-1; D is possibly TRBD2 (7 bases). The CDR3 sequence is 14 residues long. V was pared by 2 bases and J by 9 bases, with 14 bases between. The germline CDR1 and CDR2 sequences are SSHAT and FNYEAQ (reference sequence). DNA for the CDR3: TGTGCCAGCAGCTTATACGGGGGGCAGGGTGAGCAGTTCTTC. It is translated as CASSLYGGQGEQFF. The whole variable domain, filled in from reference TRBV7-7 and TRBJ2-1, reads GAGVSQSPRYKVTKRGQDVTLRCDPISSHATLYWYQQALGQGPEFLTYFNYEAQPDKSGLPSDRFSAERPEGSISTLTIQRTEQRDSAMYRCASSLYGGQGEQFFGPGTRLTVL.

CDR3 nucleotides: TGTGCCAGCAGCTTAGCCGAGAGCCGGACGGCTTTCTTT. Its protein is CASSLAESRTAFF. The chain couples TRBV7-9 to TRBJ1-1; no firm D call. The CDR3 contains 13 residues. V was shortened by 0 bases and J by 11 bases, with 13 bases between the two germline ends. Germline V gives CDR1 SEHNR, CDR2 FQNEAQ (reference sequence).

The chain uses TRBV12-3 or TRBV12-4 and TRBJ1-5; tentative D call: TRBD1 (5 bases). The CDR3 loop spans 15 amino acids. Trimming shortened V by 6 bases and J by 4 bases, and 16 bases separated the two germline ends. The CDR3 region has the DNA TGTGCCAGCAGAGCCGGGACGGGGGAGAATCAGCCCCAGCATTTT. Translating gives CASRAGTGENQPQHF.

In this sample, this clonotype turned up a few times. V usage is TRBV7-9 and J usage is TRBJ2-7; 7 nucleotides line up with TRBD1. The CDR3 contains 14 residues. V lost 4 bases to trimming and J lost 2 bases; unmatched junction nucleotides: 5. Germline loops: CDR1 SEHNR, CDR2 FQNEAQ (reference sequence). CDR3 in DNA: TGTGCCAGCAGCTCGCTCGGGACAGCCTACGAGCAGTACTTC. Residues: CASSSLGTAYEQYF.

This clonotype was seen a few times. V gene TRBV20-1 combines with J gene TRBJ1-1; perhaps TRBD1 as D (5 bases). From germline, CDR1 is DFQATT and CDR2 SNEGSKA (reference sequence). The length of the CDR3 is 15 residues. V was trimmed by 3 bases and J by 0 bases, leaving 14 bases between them. The CDR3 DNA reads as TGCAGTGCTAGGGACCCGGGACGGGTGAACACTGAAGCTTTCTTT. Protein: CSARDPGRVNTEAFF.

There are a few counts of this clonotype. The chain links TRBV29-1 to TRBJ2-5; perhaps TRBD1 as D (5 bases). Trimming took off 6 bases at V and 0 bases at J, with 8 bases between the two ends. From germline, CDR1 is SQVTM and CDR2 ANQGSEA. This CDR3 is 12 amino acids long. The CDR3 sequence: CSVGQDQETQYF. In DNA, the CDR3 is TGCAGCGTGGGGCAGGACCAAGAGACCCAGTACTTC. The full variable domain, its missing parts supplied by reference TRBV29-1 and TRBJ2-5, is SAVISQKPSRDICQRGTSLTIQCQVDSQVTMMFWYRQQPGQSLTLIATANQGSEATYESGFVIDKFPISRPNLTFSTLTVSNMSPEDSSIYLCSVGQDQETQYFGPGTRLLVL.

This clonotype was counted between two and nine times. The rearrangement joins TRBV20-1 to TRBJ2-3; 10 nucleotides match TRBD2. V was pared by 4 bases and J by 3 bases, with 4 bases of the junction left unmatched. From germline, CDR1 is DFQATT and CDR2 SNEGSKA (reference sequence). This CDR3 comprises 14 residues. This chain's CDR3 is CSATRTSGTDTQYF. The CDR3, as DNA: TGCAGTGCTACCCGGACTAGCGGAACAGATACGCAGTATTTT.

The V gene is TRBV24-1, the J gene TRBJ2-3, with D perhaps given as TRBD1 or TRBD2 (5 bases each). Germline-derived CDR1 and CDR2 are KGHDR and SFDVKD. Deletions cut 4 bases from V and 4 bases from J, with 14 bases between. The CDR3 loop spans 15 amino acids. The CDR3 sequence: CATSDPGTPADTQYF. In DNA form, the CDR3 reads TGTGCCACCAGTGACCCCGGGACCCCGGCAGATACGCAGTATTTT.

The J gene is TRBJ1-1, the V gene TRBV10-3; possibly TRBD1 for D (5 bases). Germline-derived CDR1 and CDR2 are ENHRY and SYGVKD. Trimming removed 7 bases from V and 2 bases from J, with 14 bases in between. This CDR3 spans 14 amino acids. CDR3 sequence: CAITLTGPNTEAFF. The CDR3 DNA reads TGTGCCATCACCTTGACGGGACCAAACACTGAAGCTTTCTTT.

The genes are TRBV19 and TRBJ2-1; TRBD2 matches at 7 bases. CDR3 size: 13 residues. Germline V gene lookup returns CDR1 LNHDA and CDR2 SQIVND (reference sequence). J was trimmed by 9 bases and V by 5 bases; bases with no gene match: 7. In DNA form, the CDR3 reads TGTGCCAGTAGTTTCGGACGGGGGGTTGAGCAGTTCTTC. Translation: CASSFGRGVEQFF.

This clonotype has just a few counts. The chain carries TRBV29-1 and TRBJ2-1, with 10 positions matching TRBD2. Losses at the gene ends were 7 bases for V and 4 bases for J; bases not matched to a gene: 10. CDR3 size: 15 residues. Germline V gene sequence: CDR1 SQVTM, CDR2 ANQGSEA. The CDR3 bases are TGCAGCGGTCGGACCGGGACTAGCGTTTACAATGAGCAGTTCTTC. It yields the protein CSGRTGTSVYNEQFF.

A few counts support this clonotype. The germline gene is not matched at one end of the junction; a read error may be the cause. This sequence joins TRBV15 and TRBJ2-1, with 10 bases matching TRBD2. Germline CDR1 reads LNHNV; CDR2 reads YYDKDF (reference sequence). The CDR3 is 13 amino acids. The CDR3 reads CATSRDKSSGGLF. The CDR3 region has the DNA TGTGCCACCAGCAGAGATAAGAGTAGCGGGGGGCTCTTC.